This T cell receptor (beta chain) was documented in a study of T cell changes during pregnancy in multiple sclerosis (dated by TCRdb to about 2019). General notes on the study: The study looked at changes in the T cell repertoire across pregnancy in women with multiple sclerosis.

CDR1 and CDR2 (MGHRA, YSYEKL) derive from the germline V gene. Trimming leaves V shorter by 4 bases and J shorter by 0 bases, with the junction holding 2 bases beyond the gene matches. Taken from cysteine to phenylalanine, the CDR3 has 14 residues. Of the read, only the CDR3 DNA is kept; its 42 bases are in frame from base 1. A word on this clone: It has no known antigen specificity. Base qualities were left out, and no much larger clone turns up one base away.

The library was generated by the immunoSEQ multiplex PCR assay. TCRdb took this table from immuneACCESS and kept in-frame rearrangements with V and J called. Such tables lack part of the clones; where checked against another copy, unresolved V genes explain under half of the gap, and the rest is unexplained. This sample is represented by 35,000 to 40,000 clones; 91% of them were singletons. The ten largest account for roughly 6.1% of the sample. The sequencing used CD8+ T cells from peripheral blood mononuclear cells, collected in the second trimester of pregnancy. The receptor's source is a female donor with multiple sclerosis, enrolled in a pregnancy study. The V gene is TRBV4-1 and the J gene is TRBJ1-1, with 7 junctional bases fitting TRBD1. In nucleotides, the sequence is TGCGCCAGCAGCCCGACAGGGCTGAACACTGAAGCTTTCTTT. This translates into CASSPTGLNTEAFF.